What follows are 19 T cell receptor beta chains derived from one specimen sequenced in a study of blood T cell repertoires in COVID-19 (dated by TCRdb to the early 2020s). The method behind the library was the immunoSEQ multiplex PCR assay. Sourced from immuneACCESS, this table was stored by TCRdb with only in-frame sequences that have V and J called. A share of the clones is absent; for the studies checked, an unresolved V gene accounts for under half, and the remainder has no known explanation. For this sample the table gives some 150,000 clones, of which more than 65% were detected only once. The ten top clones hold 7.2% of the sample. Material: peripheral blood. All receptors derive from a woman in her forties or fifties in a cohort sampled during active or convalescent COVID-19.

The CDR3 is CASRSAAYEQYF. DNA for the CDR3: TGTGCCAGCAGGTCGGCGGCCTACGAGCAGTACTTC. The gene calls are TRBV2 and TRBJ2-7; no reliable D call. V lost 6 bases and J lost 2, with 8 bases in between. Germline CDR1 and CDR2: SNHLY and FYNNEI. CDR3 size: 12 residues.

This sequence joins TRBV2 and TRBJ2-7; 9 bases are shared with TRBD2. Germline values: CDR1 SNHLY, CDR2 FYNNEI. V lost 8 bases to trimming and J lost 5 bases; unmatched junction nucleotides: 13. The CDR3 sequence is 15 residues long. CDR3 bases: TGTGCCAGCCTCAGGGGCGGGGGGGCACCCCACGAGCAGTACTTC. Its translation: CASLRGGGAPHEQYF. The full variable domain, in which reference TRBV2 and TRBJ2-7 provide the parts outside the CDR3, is EPEVTQTPSHQVTQMGQEVILRCVPISNHLYFYWYRQILGQKVEFLVSFYNNEISEKSEIFDDQFSVERPDGSNFTLKIRSTKLEDSAMYFCASLRGGGAPHEQYFGPGTRLTVT.

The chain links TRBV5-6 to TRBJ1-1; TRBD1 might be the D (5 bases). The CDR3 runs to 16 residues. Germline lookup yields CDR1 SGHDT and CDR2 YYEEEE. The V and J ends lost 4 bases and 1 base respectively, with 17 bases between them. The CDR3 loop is CASSIDGAGGNTEAFF. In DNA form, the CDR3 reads TGTGCCAGCAGCATTGATGGGGCGGGGGGGAACACTGAAGCTTTCTTT.

This chain's CDR3 is CASGYTGNEQFF. CDR3 nucleotide sequence: TGTGCTAGTGGTTACACAGGTAATGAGCAGTTCTTC. The genes are TRBV12-5 and TRBJ2-1, with D perhaps TRBD1 (5 bases). V lost 4 bases and J lost 7, with 8 bases in between. The germline V gene has CDR1 LGHNT and CDR2 FRNRAP. The CDR3 sequence is 12 residues long.

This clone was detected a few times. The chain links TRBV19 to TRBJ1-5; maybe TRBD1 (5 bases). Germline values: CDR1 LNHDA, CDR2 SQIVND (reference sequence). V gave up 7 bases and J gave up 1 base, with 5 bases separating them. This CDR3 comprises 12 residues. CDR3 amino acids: CASNRSNQPQHF. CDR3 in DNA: TGTGCCAGTAACAGGAGCAATCAGCCCCAGCATTTT.

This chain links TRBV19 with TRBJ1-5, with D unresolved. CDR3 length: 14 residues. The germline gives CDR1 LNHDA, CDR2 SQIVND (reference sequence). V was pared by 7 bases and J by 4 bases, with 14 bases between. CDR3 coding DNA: TGTGCCAGTACCCTTCTTCGAGGAAATCAGCCCCAGCATTTT. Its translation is CASTLLRGNQPQHF.

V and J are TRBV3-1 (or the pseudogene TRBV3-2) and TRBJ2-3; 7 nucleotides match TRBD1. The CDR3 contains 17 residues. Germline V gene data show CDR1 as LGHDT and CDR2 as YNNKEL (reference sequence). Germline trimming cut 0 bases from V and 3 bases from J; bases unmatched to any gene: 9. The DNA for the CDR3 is TGTGCCAGCAGCCAAGAGGTCCCAGGGACAGAGACAGATACGCAGTATTTT. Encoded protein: CASSQEVPGTETDTQYF.

The CDR3 region has the DNA TGTGCCAGTAGTGCAAGTCGACTAGCGGGGGGCAGGAACACCGGGGAGCTGTTTTTT. Amino acid sequence: CASSASRLAGGRNTGELFF. The rearrangement links TRBV19 to TRBJ2-2; 13 bases fit TRBD2. The CDR3 consists of 19 residues. CDR1 is LNHDA, CDR2 SQIVND, per germline (reference sequence). V dropped 5 bases and J dropped 1; count of bases not matched to a gene: 10.

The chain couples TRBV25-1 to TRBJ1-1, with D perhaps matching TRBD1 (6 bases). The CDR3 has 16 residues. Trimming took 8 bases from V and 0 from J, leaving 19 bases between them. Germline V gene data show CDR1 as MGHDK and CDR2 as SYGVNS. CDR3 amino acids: CASRDSWTDLNTEAFF. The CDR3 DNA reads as TGTGCCAGCCGAGACTCCTGGACAGACCTGAACACTGAAGCTTTCTTT.

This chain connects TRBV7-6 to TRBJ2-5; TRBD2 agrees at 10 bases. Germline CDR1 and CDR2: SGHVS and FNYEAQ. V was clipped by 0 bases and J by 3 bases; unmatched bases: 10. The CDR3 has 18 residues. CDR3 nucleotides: TGTGCCAGCAGCTTAGCGCGGCTAGCGGGGGCCATGAAAGAGACCCAGTACTTC. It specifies CASSLARLAGAMKETQYF. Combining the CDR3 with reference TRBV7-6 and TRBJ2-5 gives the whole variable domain GAGVSQSPRYKVTKRGQDVALRCDPISGHVSLYWYRQALGQGPEFLTYFNYEAQQDKSGLPNDRFSAERPEGSISTLTIQRTEQRDSAMYRCASSLARLAGAMKETQYFGPGTRLLVL.

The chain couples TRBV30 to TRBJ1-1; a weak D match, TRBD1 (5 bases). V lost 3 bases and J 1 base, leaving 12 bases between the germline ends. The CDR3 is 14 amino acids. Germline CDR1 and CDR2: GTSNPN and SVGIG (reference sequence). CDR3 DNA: TGTGCCTGGAGCCCGGTGGGGCGGAACACTGAAGCTTTCTTT. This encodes CAWSPVGRNTEAFF. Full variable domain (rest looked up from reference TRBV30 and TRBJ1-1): SQTIHQWPATLVQPVGSPLSLECTVEGTSNPNLYWYRQAAGRGLQLLFYSVGIGQISSEVPQNLSASRPQDRQFILSSKKLLLSDSGFYLCAWSPVGRNTEAFFGQGTRLTVV.

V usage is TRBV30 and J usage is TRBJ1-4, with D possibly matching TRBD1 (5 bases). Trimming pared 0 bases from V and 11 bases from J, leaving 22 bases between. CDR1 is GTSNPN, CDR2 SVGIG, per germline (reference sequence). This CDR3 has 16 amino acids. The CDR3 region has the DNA TGTGCCTGGAGTGTTTTAGGAGGGGCAGGGAGAGGGAAACTGTTTTTT. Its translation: CAWSVLGGAGRGKLFF.

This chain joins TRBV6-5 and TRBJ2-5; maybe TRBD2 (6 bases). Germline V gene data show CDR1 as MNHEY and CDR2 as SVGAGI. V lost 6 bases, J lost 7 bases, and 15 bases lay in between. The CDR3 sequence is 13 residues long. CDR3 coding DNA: TGTGCCAGCAGCCGAGCCGGGGAGGCGACCCAGTACTTC. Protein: CASSRAGEATQYF.

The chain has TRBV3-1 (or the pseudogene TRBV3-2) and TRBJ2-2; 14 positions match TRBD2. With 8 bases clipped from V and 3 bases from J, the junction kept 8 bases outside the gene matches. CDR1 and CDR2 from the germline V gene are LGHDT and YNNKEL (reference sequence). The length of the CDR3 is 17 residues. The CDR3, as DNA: TGTGCCAGCCGACTAGCGGGGGGGCGGAGCTACACCGGGGAGCTGTTTTTT. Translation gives CASRLAGGRSYTGELFF.

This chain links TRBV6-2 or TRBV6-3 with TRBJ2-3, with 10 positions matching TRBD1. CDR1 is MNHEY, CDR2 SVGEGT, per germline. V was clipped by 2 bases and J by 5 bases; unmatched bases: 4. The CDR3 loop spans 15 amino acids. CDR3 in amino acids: CASSYAGQGGDTQYF. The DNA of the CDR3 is TGTGCCAGCAGTTACGCAGGACAGGGGGGAGATACGCAGTATTTT.

CDR3 loop: CSAMMTGGAGGYTF. The CDR3 bases are TGCAGCGCTATGATGACAGGGGGCGCCGGTGGCTACACCTTC. V usage is TRBV29-1 and J usage is TRBJ1-2, with TRBD1 identical over 10 bases. Germline V gene lookup returns CDR1 SQVTM and CDR2 ANQGSEA. The J segment lost 7 bases and the V segment lost 7 bases, leaving 12 bases of the junction unmatched. This CDR3 contains 14 residues.

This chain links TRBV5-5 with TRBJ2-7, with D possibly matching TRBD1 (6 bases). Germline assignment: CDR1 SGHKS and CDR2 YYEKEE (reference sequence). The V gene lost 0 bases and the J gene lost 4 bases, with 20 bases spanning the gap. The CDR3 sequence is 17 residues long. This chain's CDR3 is CASSLEAMGQGRYEQYF. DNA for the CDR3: TGTGCCAGCAGCTTGGAAGCGATGGGACAAGGTCGTTACGAGCAGTACTTC.

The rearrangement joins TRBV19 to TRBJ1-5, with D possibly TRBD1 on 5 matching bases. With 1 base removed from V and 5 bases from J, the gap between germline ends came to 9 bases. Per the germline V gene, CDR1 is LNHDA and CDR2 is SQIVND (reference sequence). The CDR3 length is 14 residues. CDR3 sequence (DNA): TGTGCCAGTAGTATAGGGTCAGGGTATCAGCCCCAGCATTTT. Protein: CASSIGSGYQPQHF.

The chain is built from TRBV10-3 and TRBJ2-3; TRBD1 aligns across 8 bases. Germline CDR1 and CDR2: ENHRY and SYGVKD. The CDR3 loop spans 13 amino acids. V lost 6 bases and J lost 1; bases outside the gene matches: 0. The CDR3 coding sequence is TGTGCCATCAGGACAGGGGGCACAGATACGCAGTATTTT. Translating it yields CAIRTGGTDTQYF.